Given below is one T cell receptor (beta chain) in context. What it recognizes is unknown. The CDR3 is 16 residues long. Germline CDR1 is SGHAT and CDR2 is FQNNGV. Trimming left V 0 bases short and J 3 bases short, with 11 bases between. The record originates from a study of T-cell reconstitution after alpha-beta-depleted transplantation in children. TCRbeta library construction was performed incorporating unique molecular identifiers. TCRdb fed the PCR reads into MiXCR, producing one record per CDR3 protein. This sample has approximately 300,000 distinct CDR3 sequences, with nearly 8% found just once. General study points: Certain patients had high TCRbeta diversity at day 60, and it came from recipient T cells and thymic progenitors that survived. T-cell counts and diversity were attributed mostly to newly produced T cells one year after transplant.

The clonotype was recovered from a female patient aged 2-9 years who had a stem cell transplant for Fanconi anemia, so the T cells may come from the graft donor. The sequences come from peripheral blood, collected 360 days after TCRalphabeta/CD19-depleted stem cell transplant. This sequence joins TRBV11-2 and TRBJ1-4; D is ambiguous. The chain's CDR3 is CASSLDSQVANEKLFF. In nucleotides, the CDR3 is TGTGCCAGCAGCTTAGATTCCCAGGTCGCTAATGAAAAACTGTTTTTT.